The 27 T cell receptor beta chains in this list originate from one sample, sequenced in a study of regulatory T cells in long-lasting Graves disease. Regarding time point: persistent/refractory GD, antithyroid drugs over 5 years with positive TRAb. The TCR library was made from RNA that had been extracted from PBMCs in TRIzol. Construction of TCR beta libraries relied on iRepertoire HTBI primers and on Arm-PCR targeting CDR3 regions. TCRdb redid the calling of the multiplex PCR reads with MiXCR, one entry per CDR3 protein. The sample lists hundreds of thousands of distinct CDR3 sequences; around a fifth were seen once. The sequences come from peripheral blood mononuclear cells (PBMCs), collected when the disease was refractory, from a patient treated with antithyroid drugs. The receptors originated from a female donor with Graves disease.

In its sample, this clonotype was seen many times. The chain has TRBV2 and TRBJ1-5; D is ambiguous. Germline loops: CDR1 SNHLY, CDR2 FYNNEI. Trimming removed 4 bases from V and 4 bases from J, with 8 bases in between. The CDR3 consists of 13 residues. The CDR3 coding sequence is TGTGCCAGCAGTGGAAGTGGAAATCAGCCCCAGCATTTT. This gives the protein CASSGSGNQPQHF.

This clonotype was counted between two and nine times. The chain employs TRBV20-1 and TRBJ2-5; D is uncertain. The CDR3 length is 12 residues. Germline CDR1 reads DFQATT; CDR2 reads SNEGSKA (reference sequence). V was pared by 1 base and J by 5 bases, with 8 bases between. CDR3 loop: CSARGLEETQYF. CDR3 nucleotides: TGCAGTGCTAGAGGGCTGGAGGAGACCCAGTACTTC.

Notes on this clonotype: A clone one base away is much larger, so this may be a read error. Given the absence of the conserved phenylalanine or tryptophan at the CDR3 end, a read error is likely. The CDR3 nucleotides are TGTGCCAGCAGGGCCGTAGCAACTAATGAAAAACTGTTTCTT. Protein: CASRAVATNEKLFL. The chain joins TRBV6-4 to TRBJ1-4; no clear D gene. This CDR3 region has 14 residues. CDR1 and CDR2 (germline): MRHNA, SNTAGT. Trimming removed 6 bases at V and 0 bases at J, with 8 bases between.

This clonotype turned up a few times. This CDR3 reads CASSLRRGRRYNEQFF. The CDR3 DNA reads as TGTGCCAGCAGCTTGAGGCGGGGGAGGCGGTACAATGAGCAGTTCTTC. This rearrangement joins TRBV28 to TRBJ2-1; 7 bases are a match to TRBD2. Germline trimming cut 6 bases from V and 4 bases from J; bases unmatched to any gene: 12. The CDR3 consists of 16 residues. The V gene's germline CDR1 is MDHEN and CDR2 SYDVKM.

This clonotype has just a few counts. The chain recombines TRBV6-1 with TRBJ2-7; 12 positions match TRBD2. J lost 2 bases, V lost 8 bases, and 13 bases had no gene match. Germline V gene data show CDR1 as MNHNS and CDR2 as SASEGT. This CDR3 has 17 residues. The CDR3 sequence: CASARGLAGGSTYEQYF. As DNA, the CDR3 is TGTGCCAGCGCCCGAGGGCTAGCGGGAGGGTCGACCTACGAGCAGTACTTC.

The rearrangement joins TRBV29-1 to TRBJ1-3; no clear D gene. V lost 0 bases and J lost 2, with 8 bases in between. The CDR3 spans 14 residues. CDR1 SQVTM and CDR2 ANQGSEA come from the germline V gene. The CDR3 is CSVEDTRTGNTIYF. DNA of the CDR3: TGCAGCGTTGAAGATACCCGTACTGGAAACACCATATATTTT.

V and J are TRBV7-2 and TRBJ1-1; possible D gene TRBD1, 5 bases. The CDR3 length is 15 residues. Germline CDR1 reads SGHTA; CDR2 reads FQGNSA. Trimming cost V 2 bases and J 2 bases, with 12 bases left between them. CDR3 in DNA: TGTGCCAGCAGCTTAATTGCAGGGATTAACACTGAAGCTTTCTTT. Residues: CASSLIAGINTEAFF.

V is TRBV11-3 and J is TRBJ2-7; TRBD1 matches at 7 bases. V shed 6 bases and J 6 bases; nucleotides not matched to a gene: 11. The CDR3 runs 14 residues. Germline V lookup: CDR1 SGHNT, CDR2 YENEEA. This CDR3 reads CASSSRQGRSEQYF. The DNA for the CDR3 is TGTGCCAGCAGTTCCCGACAGGGACGTTCCGAGCAGTACTTC. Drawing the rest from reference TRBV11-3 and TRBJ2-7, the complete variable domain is EAGVVQSPRYKIIEKKQPVAFWCNPISGHNTLYWYLQNLGQGPELLIRYENEEAVDDSQLPKDRFSAERLKGVDSTLKIQPAELGDSAVYLCASSSRQGRSEQYFGPGTRLTVT.

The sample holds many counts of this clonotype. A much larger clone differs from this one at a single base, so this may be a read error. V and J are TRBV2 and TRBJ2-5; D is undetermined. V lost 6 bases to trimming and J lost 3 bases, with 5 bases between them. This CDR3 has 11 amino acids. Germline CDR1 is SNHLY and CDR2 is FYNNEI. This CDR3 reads CASRLEETQYF. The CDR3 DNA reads TGTGCCAGCAGATTAGAAGAGACCCAGTACTTC.

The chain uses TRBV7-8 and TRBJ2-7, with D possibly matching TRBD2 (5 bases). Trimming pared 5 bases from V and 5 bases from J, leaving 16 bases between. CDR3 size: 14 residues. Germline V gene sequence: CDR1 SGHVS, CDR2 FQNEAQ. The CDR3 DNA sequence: TGTGCCAGCAGCCAAGCGGAAGCGCACGACGAGCAGTACTTC. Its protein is CASSQAEAHDEQYF. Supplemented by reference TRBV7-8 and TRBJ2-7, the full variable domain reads GAGVSQSPRYKVAKRGQDVALRCDPISGHVSLFWYQQALGQGPEFLTYFQNEAQLDKSGLPSDRFFAERPEGSVSTLKIQRTQQEDSAVYLCASSQAEAHDEQYFGPGTRLTVT.

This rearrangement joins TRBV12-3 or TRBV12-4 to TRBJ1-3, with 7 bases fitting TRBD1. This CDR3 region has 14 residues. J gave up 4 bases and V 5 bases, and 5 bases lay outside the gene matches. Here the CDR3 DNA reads TGTGCCAGCAGTCCGGACAGGAACGGAAACACCATATATTTT. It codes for CASSPDRNGNTIYF.

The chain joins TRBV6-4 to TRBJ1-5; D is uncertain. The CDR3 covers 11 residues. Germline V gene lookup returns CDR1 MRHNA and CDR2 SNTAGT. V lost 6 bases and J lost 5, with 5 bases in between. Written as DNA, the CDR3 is TGTGCCAGCAGGACGGATCAGCCCCAGCATTTT. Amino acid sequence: CASRTDQPQHF.

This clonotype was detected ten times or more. The CDR3 DNA reads as TGTGCCAGCAGTTATCTTTCCGGGAGAGAGTACCAAGAGACCCAGTACTTC. It translates to CASSYLSGREYQETQYF. The chain couples TRBV6-2 or TRBV6-3 to TRBJ2-5, with D tentatively TRBD2 (6 bases). The V gene lost 3 bases and the J gene lost 0 bases, with 17 bases spanning the gap. Germline V CDR1 and CDR2: MNHEY, SVGEGT. This CDR3 contains 17 residues.

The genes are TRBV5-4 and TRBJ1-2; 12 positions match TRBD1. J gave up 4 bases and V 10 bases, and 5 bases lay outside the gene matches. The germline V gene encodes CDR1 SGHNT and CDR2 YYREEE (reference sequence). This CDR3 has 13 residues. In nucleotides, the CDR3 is TGTGCCTCCGGGACAGGGGGCGTCTATGGCTACACCTTC. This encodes CASGTGGVYGYTF.

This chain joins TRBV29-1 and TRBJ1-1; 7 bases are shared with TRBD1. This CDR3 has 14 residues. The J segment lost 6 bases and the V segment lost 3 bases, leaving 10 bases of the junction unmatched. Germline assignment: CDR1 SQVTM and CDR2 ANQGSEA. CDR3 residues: CSVDPTGVKSEAFF. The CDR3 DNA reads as TGCAGCGTTGACCCAACAGGGGTGAAATCTGAAGCTTTCTTT.

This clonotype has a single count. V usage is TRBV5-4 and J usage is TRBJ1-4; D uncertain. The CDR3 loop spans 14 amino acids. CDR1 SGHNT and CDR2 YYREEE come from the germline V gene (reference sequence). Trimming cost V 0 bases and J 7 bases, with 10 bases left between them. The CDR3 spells CASSLDRWSEKLFF. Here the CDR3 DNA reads TGTGCCAGCAGCTTGGACCGGTGGAGTGAAAAACTGTTTTTT.

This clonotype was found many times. The CDR3 nucleotides read TGTGCCAGCAAATTACCCCGGGAGGGCACAGGCTACACCTTC. It translates to CASKLPREGTGYTF. The V gene is TRBV28, the J gene TRBJ1-2, with D uncertain. Germline loops: CDR1 MDHEN, CDR2 SYDVKM. The CDR3 runs to 14 residues. Trimming took off 7 bases at V and 8 bases at J, with 20 bases between the two ends.

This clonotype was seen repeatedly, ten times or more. CDR3 protein: CASSGTQGLDTEAFF. Here the CDR3 DNA reads TGTGCCAGCAGCGGGACACAGGGCCTCGACACTGAAGCTTTCTTT. This sequence joins TRBV11-1 and TRBJ1-1, with TRBD1 as a possible D gene (6 bases). The CDR3 has 15 amino acids. Trimming cost V 5 bases and J 3 bases, with 16 bases left between them. CDR1 is SGHAT, CDR2 FQDESV, per germline (reference sequence). The variable domain in full, completed from reference TRBV11-1 and TRBJ1-1, reads EAEVAQSPRYKITEKSQAVAFWCDPISGHATLYWYRQILGQGPELLVQFQDESVVDDSQLPKDRFSAERLKGVDSTLKIQPAELGDSAMYLCASSGTQGLDTEAFFGQGTRLTVV.

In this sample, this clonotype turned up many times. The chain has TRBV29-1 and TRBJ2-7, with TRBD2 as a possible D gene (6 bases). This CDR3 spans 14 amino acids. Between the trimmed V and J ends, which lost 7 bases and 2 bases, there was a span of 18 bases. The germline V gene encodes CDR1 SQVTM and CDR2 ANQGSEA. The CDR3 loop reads CSGRVGGDAYEQYF. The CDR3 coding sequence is TGCAGCGGGCGAGTGGGGGGAGATGCCTACGAGCAGTACTTC.

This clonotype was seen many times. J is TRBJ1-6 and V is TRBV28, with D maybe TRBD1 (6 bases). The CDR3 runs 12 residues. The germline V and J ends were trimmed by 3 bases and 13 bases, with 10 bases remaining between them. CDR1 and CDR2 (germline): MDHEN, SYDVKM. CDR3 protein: CASSFQGIPLHF. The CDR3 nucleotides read TGTGCCAGCAGTTTTCAGGGGATTCCCCTCCACTTT.

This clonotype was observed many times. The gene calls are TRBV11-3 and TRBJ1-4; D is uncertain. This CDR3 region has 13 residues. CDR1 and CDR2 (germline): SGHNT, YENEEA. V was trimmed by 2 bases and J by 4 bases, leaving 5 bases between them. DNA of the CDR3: TGTGCCAGCAGCTTAAACAATAATGAAAAACTGTTTTTT. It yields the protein CASSLNNNEKLFF.

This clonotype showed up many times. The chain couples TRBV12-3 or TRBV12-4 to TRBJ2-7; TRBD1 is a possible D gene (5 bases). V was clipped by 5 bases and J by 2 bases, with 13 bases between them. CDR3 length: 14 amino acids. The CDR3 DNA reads TGTGCCAGCAGTACCTTAGCAGGGACCTACGAGCAGTACTTC. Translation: CASSTLAGTYEQYF.

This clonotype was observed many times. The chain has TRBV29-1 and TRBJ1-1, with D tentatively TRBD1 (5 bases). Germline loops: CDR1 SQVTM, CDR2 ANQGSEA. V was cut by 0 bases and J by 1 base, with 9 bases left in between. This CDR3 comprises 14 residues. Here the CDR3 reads CSVEEGGGNTEAFF. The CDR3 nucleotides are TGCAGCGTTGAAGAGGGCGGGGGGAACACTGAAGCTTTCTTT.

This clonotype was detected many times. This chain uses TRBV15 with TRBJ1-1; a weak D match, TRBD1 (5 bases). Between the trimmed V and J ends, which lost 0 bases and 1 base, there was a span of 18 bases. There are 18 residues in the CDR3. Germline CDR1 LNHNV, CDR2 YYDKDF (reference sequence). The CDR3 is CATSRDTNPGRRNTEAFF. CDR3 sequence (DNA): TGTGCCACCAGCAGAGACACAAATCCGGGACGGAGGAACACTGAAGCTTTCTTT.

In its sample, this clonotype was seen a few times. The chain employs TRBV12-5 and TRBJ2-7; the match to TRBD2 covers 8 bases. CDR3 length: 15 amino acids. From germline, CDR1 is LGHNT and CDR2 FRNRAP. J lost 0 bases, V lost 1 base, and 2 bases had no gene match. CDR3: CASGLAGGSSYEQYF. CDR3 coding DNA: TGTGCTAGTGGTTTGGCGGGGGGGAGCTCCTACGAGCAGTACTTC.

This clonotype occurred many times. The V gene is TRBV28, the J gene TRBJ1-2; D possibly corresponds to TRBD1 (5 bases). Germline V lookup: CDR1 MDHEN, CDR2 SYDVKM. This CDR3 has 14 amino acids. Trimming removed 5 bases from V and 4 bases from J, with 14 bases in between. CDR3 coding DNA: TGTGCCAGCAGTACCCCCGAGGGGATCTATGGCTACACCTTC. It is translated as CASSTPEGIYGYTF.

The DNA for the CDR3 is TGTGCCACCAGCAGAAGCCTAGCGGTGAGCTCCTACGAGCAGTACTTC. It yields the protein CATSRSLAVSSYEQYF. The chain employs TRBV15 and TRBJ2-7; 7 bases match TRBD2. Germline loops: CDR1 LNHNV, CDR2 YYDKDF (reference sequence). The CDR3 extends over 16 amino acids. The ends lost 2 bases at V and 0 bases at J; junction bases unmatched: 7.